The 18 T cell receptor beta chains given below trace back to one sample, sequenced in a study of blood T cells in healthy people across ages. A second roughly 6 to 11 cycle PCR used barcoded and J-beta primers. TCRdb re-called the 5' RACE reads through MiXCR, storing one row per CDR3 protein. Here the sample spans some 760,000 distinct CDR3 sequences, 25% being singletons. This same sample was also taken into another study, of T cells of mothers and their children.

Sequenced sample: blood. The receptors stem from a boy aged 10-17 years in good health.

The chain couples TRBV7-9 to TRBJ2-5; 14 bases align to TRBD2. V trimming: 5 bases; J trimming: 4 bases; junction bases outside the gene matches: 6. Germline CDR1 SEHNR, CDR2 FQNEAQ (reference sequence). This CDR3 region has 16 residues. The CDR3 DNA follows: TGTGCCAGCAGCCCGACTAGCGGGGGGGCCCGAGAGACCCAGTACTTC. Encoded protein: CASSPTSGGARETQYF.

The chain links TRBV7-2 to TRBJ1-6, with D maybe TRBD1 (6 bases). Trimming removed 7 bases from V and 8 bases from J, with 12 bases in between. The CDR3 is 13 residues long. Germline V gene data show CDR1 as SGHTA and CDR2 as FQGNSA. DNA for the CDR3: TGTGCCAGCAACAGGACAGCAGATTCACCCCTCCACTTT. Residues: CASNRTADSPLHF.

The genes are TRBV27 and TRBJ2-3, with D perhaps TRBD1 (6 bases). Germline loops: CDR1 MNHEY, CDR2 SMNVEV (reference sequence). The V and J ends lost 8 bases and 3 bases respectively, with 21 bases between them. CDR3 length: 16 amino acids. The CDR3 is CASAQRGRGGTDTQYF. For the CDR3, the DNA is TGTGCCAGCGCCCAAAGGGGGAGAGGGGGTACAGATACGCAGTATTTT.

V gene TRBV4-3 combines with J gene TRBJ1-2; D unresolved. With 0 bases removed from V and 4 bases from J, the gap between germline ends came to 9 bases. Per the germline V gene, CDR1 is LGHNA and CDR2 is YSLEER. There are 14 residues in the CDR3. The CDR3 DNA follows: TGCGCCAGCAGCCAAGAGATGGCGGCCTATGGCTACACCTTC. This codes for CASSQEMAAYGYTF.

This chain joins TRBV5-1 and TRBJ1-6; D might be TRBD1 (6 bases). The V end was cut by 0 bases, the J end by 2 bases, with 6 bases between. The CDR3 is made up of 15 amino acids. Per the germline V gene, CDR1 is SGHRS and CDR2 is YFSETQ. CDR3: CASSLEGAYNSPLHF. The DNA for the CDR3 is TGCGCCAGCAGCTTGGAGGGGGCCTATAATTCACCCCTCCACTTT.

The chain recombines TRBV5-5 with TRBJ2-5; D gene unclear. Deletions cut 4 bases from V and 0 bases from J, with 10 bases between. The CDR3 contains 14 residues. Germline V gives CDR1 SGHKS, CDR2 YYEKEE (reference sequence). DNA of the CDR3: TGTGCCAGCAGCCCCCGACCGAACCAAGAGACCCAGTACTTC. This translates into CASSPRPNQETQYF.

This clonotype was seen only a few times. The CDR3 here is CASSQGPAGRWNEQFF. For the CDR3, the DNA is TGCGCCAGCAGCCAGGGGCCCGCGGGGAGATGGAATGAGCAGTTCTTC. V gene TRBV4-3 combines with J gene TRBJ2-1; D is perhaps TRBD2 (6 bases). The CDR3 extends over 16 amino acids. Germline loops: CDR1 LGHNA, CDR2 YSLEER. V dropped 3 bases and J dropped 7 bases, with 19 bases sitting between them.

This clonotype was recorded a few times. The V call is TRBV12-3 or TRBV12-4, the J call TRBJ2-7; a possible D gene is TRBD2 (7 bases). With 6 bases removed from V and 7 bases from J, the gap between germline ends came to 16 bases. The CDR3 consists of 13 residues. CDR3 sequence reads: CASSLGGRWEQYF. The CDR3 DNA sequence: TGTGCCAGCAGCCTGGGGGGGCGCTGGGAGCAGTACTTC.

There are a few counts of this clonotype. V usage is TRBV3-1 and J usage is TRBJ2-1, with 9 bases aligning to TRBD1. Germline-derived CDR1 and CDR2 are LGHDT and YNNKEL (reference sequence). V shed 5 bases, J shed 6 bases, and the junction held 8 bases outside the gene matches. This CDR3 has 15 residues. The CDR3 region is CASSFRDRDINEQFF. In DNA, the CDR3 is TGTGCCAGCAGCTTCCGGGACAGGGATATCAATGAGCAGTTCTTC.

The table lists this clonotype with a few counts. The chain has TRBV5-5 and TRBJ2-1, with TRBD2 identical over 7 bases. The CDR3 covers 16 residues. Germline V CDR1 and CDR2: SGHKS, YYEKEE (reference sequence). Trimming removed 4 bases from V and 2 bases from J; junction bases left unmatched: 9. CDR3 sequence reads: CASSPLTSAAYNEQFF. In DNA, the CDR3 is TGTGCCAGCAGCCCCCTAACTAGCGCTGCCTACAATGAGCAGTTCTTC.

As for this clonotype: Because it lacks the conserved phenylalanine or tryptophan at the end, this CDR3 is likely a read error. The DNA is left out, because the CDR3 cannot be placed on it with certainty; the CDR3 is given as TCRdb lists it. This rearrangement joins TRBV29-1 to TRBJ2-5; the table's D call, TRBD1, was not checked against the DNA. The length of the CDR3 is 11 amino acids, counting both ends. The germline gives CDR1 SQVTM, CDR2 ANQGSEA. The chain's CDR3 is CSVEYSGGAWV.

V usage is TRBV20-1 and J usage is TRBJ2-2; 7 nucleotides agree with TRBD2. The trim removed 1 base at V and 9 bases at J, leaving 11 bases unmatched. The germline CDR1 and CDR2 sequences are DFQATT and SNEGSKA (reference sequence). This CDR3 is built from 15 residues. CDR3 coding DNA: TGCAGTGCTAGAGGTGGGGGGGGAAGAATCCGGGAGCTGTTTTTT. Encoded protein: CSARGGGGRIRELFF.

This clonotype was seen a few times. The J gene is TRBJ2-1, the V gene TRBV29-1; TRBD2 agrees at 7 bases. With the DNA end fitting TRBJ2-7 better, the J assignment may be wrong. CDR1 is SQVTM, CDR2 ANQGSEA, per germline. This CDR3 has 12 residues. The CDR3 spells CSVGDYFDEQYF. The CDR3 region has the DNA TGCAGCGTTGGGGACTACTTCGACGAGCAGTACTTC.

The chain employs TRBV29-1 and TRBJ1-2; the D gene is possibly TRBD1 (5 bases). CDR1 SQVTM and CDR2 ANQGSEA come from the germline V gene. The CDR3 runs to 12 residues. V shed 7 bases and J shed 6 bases, with 15 bases lying between them. In nucleotides, the CDR3 is TGCAGCGGGTCCGGGCAGGGTCATGGCTACACCTTC. Translated, it gives CSGSGQGHGYTF.

The chain recombines TRBV29-1 with TRBJ2-5, with 11 bases matching TRBD2. V was pared by 2 bases and J by 2 bases, with 4 bases of the junction left unmatched. The CDR3 contains 15 residues. Germline CDR1 SQVTM, CDR2 ANQGSEA. In nucleotides, the CDR3 is TGCAGCGTTGAAACGACTAGCGGGGTACAAGAGACCCAGTACTTC. Protein sequence: CSVETTSGVQETQYF.

V gene TRBV6-2 or TRBV6-3 combines with J gene TRBJ2-5; 7 bases align to TRBD1. The V segment lost 2 bases and the J segment 2 bases; nucleotides outside the gene matches: 2. CDR1 is MNHEY and CDR2 is SVGEGT in the germline V gene. This CDR3 region has 14 residues. CDR3 sequence: CASSYGQEQETQYF. In nucleotides, the CDR3 is TGTGCCAGCAGTTACGGACAGGAACAAGAGACCCAGTACTTC.

CDR3 sequence reads: CSVDSASGSYEQYF. Written as DNA, the CDR3 is TGCAGCGTTGATTCGGCTAGCGGGAGCTACGAGCAGTACTTC. The chain links TRBV29-1 to TRBJ2-7; 10 bases are a match to TRBD2. The CDR3 extends over 14 amino acids. The germline gives CDR1 SQVTM, CDR2 ANQGSEA. V shed 3 bases, J shed 3 bases, and the junction held 5 bases outside the gene matches.

This clonotype was seen more than once but under ten times. This chain uses TRBV28 with TRBJ2-5; TRBD1 agrees at 7 bases. The CDR3 spans 14 residues. CDR1 and CDR2 from the germline V gene are MDHEN and SYDVKM. V shed 5 bases, J shed 5 bases, and the junction held 8 bases outside the gene matches. The CDR3 here is CASSPGTAWETQYF. The CDR3 nucleotides read TGTGCCAGCAGTCCCGGGACAGCTTGGGAGACCCAGTACTTC.